This T cell receptor beta chain was observed in a study of cytomegalovirus exposure and HLA in healthy donors. Amplification used 60 Vbeta primers and 13 Jbeta primers. Sequencing was performed with immunoSEQ multiplex PCR; in TCRdb, only in-frame clones are kept and a portion is missing. This table holds approximately 160,000 clones, approximately 82% found once. In germline, CDR1 is LGHNA, CDR2 YSLEER. The V gene end was trimmed by 5 bases and the J gene end by 2 bases; junction bases not matched to a gene: 9. This CDR3 comprises 15 residues. Sequencing input: PBMCs. The sequence was collected from a male donor in good health and CMV-seronegative. This chain joins TRBV4-3 and TRBJ2-7, with 7 nucleotides matching TRBD2. CDR3 amino acids: CASSIYSGYAYEQYF. CDR3 coding DNA: TGCGCCAGCAGCATTTATAGCGGGTACGCCTACGAGCAGTACTTC.